Below are 22 T cell receptor beta chains sequenced from a single sample in a study of OX40 agonist ivuxolimab in advanced cancers. Data came from immunoSEQ multiplex PCR; TCRdb stores just in-frame clones and leaves some out. Altogether some 80,000 clones are present, about 92% being singletons, with the ten largest covering more than 4%. This sample comprised CD4+ or CD8+ T cells sorted from blood, obtained in a trial of the OX40 agonist ivuxolimab. The receptors were gathered from an adult with an advanced solid tumor such as melanoma, head and neck, liver or kidney cancer.

The V and J genes are TRBV10-3 and TRBJ1-5; tentatively, D is TRBD1 (5 bases). CDR1 is ENHRY and CDR2 is SYGVKD in the germline V gene. The CDR3 extends over 17 amino acids. With 0 bases removed from V and 6 bases from J, the gap between germline ends came to 18 bases. In DNA, the CDR3 is TGTGCCATCAGTGAGTCGATAGCAGGGTTGATCGGTCAGCCCCAGCATTTT. Translated: CAISESIAGLIGQPQHF.

The gene calls are TRBV6-1 and TRBJ2-2; perhaps TRBD1 as D (5 bases). The CDR3 loop spans 15 amino acids. Germline V gene lookup returns CDR1 MNHNS and CDR2 SASEGT. V was trimmed by 2 bases and J by 1 base, leaving 8 bases between them. For the CDR3, the DNA is TGTGCCAGCAGTGAATTCAGGGAGAACACCGGGGAGCTGTTTTTT. Its translation: CASSEFRENTGELFF.

In regard to this clone: The junction does not match germline at one end; this may be a read error. The CDR3 protein is CAGSPRTGPTDTQYF. The CDR3 DNA follows: TGTGCCGGCAGCCCCCGGACAGGCCCCACAGATACGCAGTATTTT. The rearrangement links TRBV9 to TRBJ2-3; 7 nucleotides align to TRBD1. The CDR3 sequence is 15 residues long. Germline lookup yields CDR1 SGDLS and CDR2 YYNGEE.

This chain uses TRBV7-9 with TRBJ1-3, with D uncertain. Germline V gene lookup returns CDR1 SEHNR and CDR2 FQNEAQ (reference sequence). The V end was cut by 1 base, the J end by 0 bases, with 4 bases between. The CDR3 has 14 amino acids. Here the CDR3 DNA reads TGTGCCAGCAGCTTAGAGGGCTCTGGAAACACCATATATTTT. It yields the protein CASSLEGSGNTIYF. Drawing the rest from reference TRBV7-9 and TRBJ1-3, the complete variable domain is DTGVSQNPRHKITKRGQNVTFRCDPISEHNRLYWYRQTLGQGPEFLTYFQNEAQLEKSRLLSDRFSAERPKGSFSTLEIQRTEQGDSAMYLCASSLEGSGNTIYFGEGSWLTVV.

V and J are TRBV5-1 and TRBJ2-1; 9 bases are a match to TRBD2. Germline-derived CDR1 and CDR2 are SGHRS and YFSETQ. V was pared by 4 bases and J by 3 bases, with 5 bases of the junction left unmatched. This CDR3 comprises 15 residues. The CDR3 nucleotides are TGCGCCAGCAGCCACTTAGCGGGAGTCTACAATGAGCAGTTCTTC. Amino acids: CASSHLAGVYNEQFF. The full variable domain, completed using reference TRBV5-1 and TRBJ2-1, is KAGVTQTPRYLIKTRGQQVTLSCSPISGHRSVSWYQQTPGQGLQFLFEYFSETQRNKGNFPGRFSGRQFSNSRSEMNVSTLELGDSALYLCASSHLAGVYNEQFFGPGTRLTVL.

This sequence joins TRBV7-2 and TRBJ2-2; D is ambiguous. The length of the CDR3 is 13 residues. Germline V gene data show CDR1 as SGHTA and CDR2 as FQGNSA. V dropped 4 bases and J dropped 8 bases, with 11 bases sitting between them. The CDR3 nucleotides are TGTGCCAGCAGCTCCCCTCCTTCTGGGGAGCTGTTTTTT. This encodes CASSSPPSGELFF.

The rearrangement links TRBV19 to TRBJ1-1; D not certain. There are 15 residues in the CDR3. V dropped 2 bases and J dropped 1 base, with 11 bases sitting between them. The germline V gene has CDR1 LNHDA and CDR2 SQIVND (reference sequence). Here the CDR3 DNA reads TGTGCCAGTAGTATAAGAGGTCAAAGGAACACTGAAGCTTTCTTT. It codes for CASSIRGQRNTEAFF.

This chain joins TRBV6-6 and TRBJ2-1; D is ambiguous. V shed 2 bases and J shed 6 bases, with 14 bases lying between them. Germline V CDR1 and CDR2: MNHNY, SVGAGI (reference sequence). The CDR3 totals 15 residues. CDR3 residues: CASSYPRDYTNEQFF. In DNA, the CDR3 is TGTGCCAGCAGTTACCCACGCGATTACACCAATGAGCAGTTCTTC.

The chain joins TRBV28 to TRBJ1-2; D is unclear. Germline V lookup: CDR1 MDHEN, CDR2 SYDVKM. V was clipped by 7 bases and J by 8 bases, with 14 bases between them. The CDR3 length is 12 residues. DNA of the CDR3: TGTGCCAGCAACGAGGGTGGTTTGGGCTACACCTTC. This sequence encodes CASNEGGLGYTF.

This chain connects TRBV7-2 to TRBJ2-1, with 10 bases lining up with TRBD1. The germline CDR1 and CDR2 sequences are SGHTA and FQGNSA. The CDR3 is made up of 15 amino acids. With V trimmed by 5 bases and J by 4 bases, 5 bases remained unmatched. In nucleotides, the CDR3 is TGTGCCAGCAGCCAGGACAGGGGGATTTACAATGAGCAGTTCTTC. It specifies CASSQDRGIYNEQFF. Filled out from reference TRBV7-2 and TRBJ2-1, the complete variable domain reads GAGVSQSPSNKVTEKGKDVELRCDPISGHTALYWYRQSLGQGLEFLIYFQGNSAPDKSGLPSDRFSAERTGGSVSTLTIQRTQQEDSAVYLCASSQDRGIYNEQFFGPGTRLTVL.

This chain links TRBV7-2 with TRBJ2-5; the D is unclear. Germline CDR1 and CDR2: SGHTA and FQGNSA. This CDR3 region has 11 residues. Trimming left V 5 bases short and J 0 bases short, with 1 base between. This CDR3 is CASSDQETQYF. In DNA, the CDR3 is TGTGCCAGCAGCGACCAAGAGACCCAGTACTTC.

The chain uses TRBV4-3 and TRBJ2-7, with D hard to call. The V and J ends lost 0 bases and 0 bases respectively, with 9 bases between them. CDR1 and CDR2 from the germline V gene are LGHNA and YSLEER. This CDR3 has 15 residues. Here the CDR3 DNA reads TGCGCCAGCAGCCAAGATATTAACTACTCCTACGAGCAGTACTTC. Translating gives CASSQDINYSYEQYF.

The V gene is TRBV5-1, the J gene TRBJ2-5, with 12 positions matching TRBD1. This CDR3 has 14 residues. V lost 4 bases, J lost 4 bases, and 2 bases stayed unmatched. The germline V gene encodes CDR1 SGHRS and CDR2 YFSETQ. DNA for the CDR3: TGCGCCAGCAGCAGGGGACAGGGGGCAGAGACCCAGTACTTC. Its protein product is CASSRGQGAETQYF.

The chain couples TRBV28 to TRBJ2-2; no reliable D call. Germline V gene data show CDR1 as MDHEN and CDR2 as SYDVKM. The CDR3 covers 15 residues. V dropped 3 bases and J dropped 1 base, with 9 bases sitting between them. The DNA for the CDR3 is TGTGCCAGCAGTTTTTCGGGCGGGAACACCGGGGAGCTGTTTTTT. It codes for CASSFSGGNTGELFF. Full variable domain (rest looked up from reference TRBV28 and TRBJ2-2): DVKVTQSSRYLVKRTGEKVFLECVQDMDHENMFWYRQDPGLGLRLIYFSYDVKMKEKGDIPEGYSVSREKKERFSLILESASTNQTSMYLCASSFSGGNTGELFFGEGSRLTVL.

This chain joins TRBV6-6 and TRBJ2-1; D call uncertain. V lost 7 bases, J lost 2 bases, and 12 bases lay in between. This CDR3 has 14 amino acids. CDR1 and CDR2 (germline): MNHNY, SVGAGI (reference sequence). The CDR3 DNA sequence: TGTGCCAGCACCCCAACTGACACCTACAATGAGCAGTTCTTC. Protein: CASTPTDTYNEQFF.

V gene TRBV6-5 combines with J gene TRBJ2-7, with 10 bases matching TRBD2. CDR1 and CDR2 from the germline V gene are MNHEY and SVGAGI. The ends lost 6 bases at V and 4 bases at J; junction bases unmatched: 3. CDR3 size: 13 residues. CDR3 protein: CASSPSGSYEQYF. DNA of the CDR3: TGTGCCAGCAGCCCTAGCGGGAGTTACGAGCAGTACTTC.

The genes are TRBV19 and TRBJ1-5; D ambiguous. CDR3 length equals 12 residues. The V gene lost 2 bases and the J gene lost 7 bases, with 6 bases spanning the gap. Germline loops: CDR1 LNHDA, CDR2 SQIVND (reference sequence). Here the CDR3 DNA reads TGTGCCAGTAGTATAAGTTGGCAGCCCCAGCATTTT. It translates to CASSISWQPQHF.

V and J are TRBV5-4 and TRBJ1-4, with 12 positions matching TRBD1. The CDR3 covers 20 residues. With 5 bases clipped from V and 10 bases from J, the junction kept 24 bases outside the gene matches. Germline CDR1 SGHNT, CDR2 YYREEE (reference sequence). This CDR3 is CASSSGGTGGAKPGGRKLFF. CDR3 sequence (DNA): TGTGCCAGCAGTTCCGGCGGGACAGGGGGCGCGAAACCCGGGGGCCGAAAACTGTTTTTT.

The chain recombines TRBV2 with TRBJ2-5; tentatively, D is TRBD1 (5 bases). This CDR3 has 15 residues. V was trimmed by 2 bases and J by 4 bases, leaving 14 bases between them. Germline CDR1 SNHLY, CDR2 FYNNEI. In nucleotides, the CDR3 is TGTGCCAGCAGTGAACTCAGGGTATTAGCAGAGACCCAGTACTTC. It codes for CASSELRVLAETQYF.

The gene calls are TRBV5-5 and TRBJ2-5, with D tentatively TRBD1 or TRBD2 (5 bases each). Deletions cut 4 bases from V and 1 base from J, with 11 bases between. Germline lookup yields CDR1 SGHKS and CDR2 YYEKEE (reference sequence). The CDR3 is 14 residues long. CDR3 in DNA: TGTGCCAGCAGCCGGGGACGCCTCCAAGAGACCCAGTACTTC. Amino acid sequence: CASSRGRLQETQYF.

CDR3 sequence: CASSARQGDQPQHF. The CDR3 DNA reads TGTGCCAGCAGCGCCCGACAGGGGGATCAGCCCCAGCATTTT. The chain carries TRBV7-6 and TRBJ1-5; TRBD1 matches at 9 bases. The CDR3 covers 14 residues. V shed 5 bases, J shed 5 bases, and the junction held 4 bases outside the gene matches. CDR1 SGHVS and CDR2 FNYEAQ come from the germline V gene.

The CDR3 DNA is TGTGCCAGCAGCTTGGGACAGACAAGCAATCAGCCCCAGCATTTT. Translating it yields CASSLGQTSNQPQHF. V and J are TRBV7-9 and TRBJ1-5, with 7 bases lining up with TRBD1. Per the germline V gene, CDR1 is SEHNR and CDR2 is FQNEAQ (reference sequence). V dropped 3 bases and J dropped 1; count of bases not matched to a gene: 3. The CDR3 covers 15 residues.